A single sample is the source of the 3 T cell receptor beta chains below, sequenced in a study of blood T cells in healthy people across ages. Then a second PCR, running about 6 to 12 cycles, was carried out with a sample-barcoded 5' primer and a J-beta primer mix. TCRdb reprocessed the 5' RACE reads via MiXCR and lists one record per CDR3 protein. The repertoire has around 1.5 million distinct CDR3 sequences, about 31% of them found once; the top ten carry roughly 12%. Material: blood. The receptors were sampled from a woman in her twenties or thirties in good health.

The V and J genes are TRBV5-1 and TRBJ2-1; D uncertain. This CDR3 region has 13 residues. The ends were cut back, 4 bases at V and 8 bases at J, with 13 bases in the middle. Looked up from germline, CDR1 is SGHRS and CDR2 is YFSETQ. The CDR3 loop is CASSPGGFDEQFF. The CDR3 bases are TGCGCCAGCAGCCCCGGTGGATTCGATGAGCAGTTCTTC.

Notes on this clonotype: The junction departs from germline at one end; a sequencing error may be responsible. V usage is TRBV2 and J usage is TRBJ1-5, with TRBD1 matching over 7 bases. The CDR3 is 15 residues long. Germline V gives CDR1 SNHLY, CDR2 FYNNEI. This CDR3 reads CASSEGTDRRQPQHF. CDR3 coding DNA: TGTGCCAGCAGCGAAGGGACAGATCGGCGACAGCCCCAGCATTTT.

This clonotype has more than one count but fewer than ten. The V and J genes are TRBV5-1 and TRBJ2-4; no definite D call. This CDR3 is built from 14 residues. Germline V gives CDR1 SGHRS, CDR2 YFSETQ. V was trimmed by 0 bases and J by 9 bases, leaving 13 bases between them. CDR3 nucleotides: TGCGCCAGCAGCTTGGACGGATATGAGAGCATTCAGTACTTC. As protein: CASSLDGYESIQYF.